This T cell receptor (beta chain) comes out of a study of T cells in Graves' hyperthyroidism and ophthalmopathy. TCR beta CDR3 regions were amplified from RNA. Initially, a first-round RT-PCR of the TCR CDR3 employed the HTBI primer set. Via MiXCR, TCRdb re-called the multiplex PCR reads, giving one row per CDR3 protein. The table has hundreds of thousands of distinct CDR3 sequences, about 16% seen once. The study left out patients who had uncontrolled infection, other autoimmune disease, pregnancy or lactation. About 10 ml fresh peripheral blood yielded the PBMCs. Germline values: CDR1 MNHNS, CDR2 SASEGT. Germline trimming cut 1 base from V and 2 bases from J; bases unmatched to any gene: 0. The CDR3 covers 15 residues.

The chain employs TRBV6-1 and TRBJ2-1, with TRBD2 identical over 9 bases. The receptor was derived from a woman younger than 30 with Graves' ophthalmopathy. The sample consisted of blood. The CDR3 is CASSEVAGAYNEQFF. CDR3 bases: TGTGCCAGCAGTGAAGTAGCGGGAGCCTACAATGAGCAGTTCTTC.